The 32 T cell receptor beta chains below were found in one sample sequenced in a study of human T cells and chemical hapten exposure. Time point indicated: pre-sensitization, week 0. Regarding treatment: therapeutic diphenylcyclopropenone sensitization with weekly scalp DPC. TCRdb ran MiXCR on the RACE reads and lists one entry per CDR3 protein. The repertoire holds more than 300,000 distinct CDR3 sequences, with around 5.5% as singletons. The sample was whole blood, taken in connection with sensitization to the hapten diphenylcyclopropenone (DPC). Receptor source: a woman in her 50s with alopecia areata. Some clones in this sample may be carry-over from other donors' samples.

This clonotype turned up a few times. This rearrangement joins TRBV12-3 or TRBV12-4 to TRBJ2-3, with D possibly TRBD2 on 6 matching bases. Trimming removed 4 bases at V and 6 bases at J, with 14 bases between. This CDR3 has 14 amino acids. CDR3 nucleotides: TGTGCCAGCAGTTCCGGGACTTCGCCGGATACGCAGTATTTT. It specifies CASSSGTSPDTQYF.

This clonotype was recorded many times. DNA for the CDR3: TGTGCCAGCAGGGGGGTGACTAATGAAAAACTGTTTTTT. Translating it yields CASRGVTNEKLFF. The chain uses TRBV2 and TRBJ1-4, with TRBD1 as a possible D gene (5 bases). The CDR3 length is 13 residues. CDR1 and CDR2 from the germline V gene are SNHLY and FYNNEI. Trimming took off 6 bases at V and 2 bases at J, with 7 bases between the two ends.

This clonotype appeared many times. The chain carries TRBV12-3 or TRBV12-4 and TRBJ2-5, with D unclear. The CDR3 length is 15 residues. V lost 3 bases, J lost 6 bases, and 17 bases lay in between. For the CDR3, the DNA is TGTGCCAGCAGTTTGGAAACTCCTCTCGGAAAGACCCAGTACTTC. Translation gives CASSLETPLGKTQYF.

This clonotype was counted at least ten times. The genes are TRBV20-1 and TRBJ1-2; D is ambiguous. Germline V gene data show CDR1 as DFQATT and CDR2 as SNEGSKA (reference sequence). With 5 bases removed from V and 0 bases from J, the gap between germline ends came to 10 bases. The CDR3 covers 13 residues. CDR3 in amino acids: CSAALSANYGYTF. In DNA form, the CDR3 reads TGCAGTGCTGCCCTCAGTGCTAACTATGGCTACACCTTC.

This clonotype appeared a few times. The V gene is TRBV20-1, the J gene TRBJ1-4; D may be TRBD1 (5 bases). Germline V CDR1 and CDR2: DFQATT, SNEGSKA (reference sequence). Trimming cost V 3 bases and J 4 bases, with 12 bases left between them. This CDR3 comprises 14 residues. CDR3 sequence: CSASRGTVNEKLFF. CDR3 coding DNA: TGCAGTGCTAGTCGAGGGACGGTTAATGAAAAACTGTTTTTT.

This clonotype came up a few times. The CDR3 nucleotides are TGCGCCAGTAGGAGAGGGGCGGGGGTCACAGATACGCAGTATTTT. Its translation: CASRRGAGVTDTQYF. This chain joins TRBV5-1 and TRBJ2-3; 7 nucleotides match TRBD2. Trimming at V came to 8 bases and at J to 2 bases, leaving 11 bases not matched to a gene. This CDR3 is 15 amino acids long. Germline V gene lookup returns CDR1 SGHRS and CDR2 YFSETQ.

In its sample, this clonotype was seen a few times. V and J are TRBV12-3 or TRBV12-4 and TRBJ1-1; TRBD1 might be the D (5 bases). V gave up 7 bases and J gave up 2 bases, with 11 bases separating them. The CDR3 is made up of 13 amino acids. The CDR3 DNA reads TGTGCCAGCACTCCACAGGTTAACACTGAAGCTTTCTTT. Protein sequence: CASTPQVNTEAFF.

This clonotype has only a few counts. CDR3: CASSQTDLGNQPQHF. CDR3 sequence (DNA): TGCGCCAGCAGCCAGACTGATTTGGGAAATCAGCCCCAGCATTTT. The gene calls are TRBV4-1 and TRBJ1-5; D is unclear. The CDR3 sequence is 15 residues long. Germline CDR1 is MGHRA and CDR2 is YSYEKL. V was pared by 3 bases and J by 4 bases, with 13 bases between.

Concerning this clonotype: At one end, the junction sequence differs from germline, possibly due to a read error. The genes are TRBV30 and TRBJ1-6; 7 nucleotides align to TRBD1. Germline assignment: CDR1 GTSNPN and CDR2 SVGIG (reference sequence). CDR3 length: 14 residues. The DNA for the CDR3 is TGTGCCCGGAGCCATTCACAGGGGAACGCACCCCTCCACTTT. Protein sequence: CARSHSQGNAPLHF.

There are many counts of this clonotype. CDR3 residues: CSALLAGVTDTQYF. In DNA form, the CDR3 reads TGCAGCGCCTTACTAGCGGGGGTCACAGATACGCAGTATTTT. The chain links TRBV29-1 to TRBJ2-3; TRBD2 matches at 11 bases. The CDR3 loop spans 14 amino acids. CDR1 is SQVTM and CDR2 is ANQGSEA in the germline V gene. With V trimmed by 7 bases and J by 2 bases, 5 bases remained unmatched.

This chain uses TRBV23-1 with TRBJ1-2, with unresolved D. TRBV23-1 is known as an ORF, though its function is uncertain. Trimming stripped 8 bases from V and 8 bases from J, with 15 bases between. This CDR3 spans 12 amino acids. The CDR3 DNA sequence: TGCGCCAGCTCCCTGGTGGGGATCGGCTACACCTTC. It translates to CASSLVGIGYTF.

The gene calls are TRBV6-2 or TRBV6-3 and TRBJ1-6; no firm D call. With 2 bases removed from V and 0 bases from J, the gap between germline ends came to 5 bases. Germline V gene sequence: CDR1 MNHEY, CDR2 SVGEGT. The CDR3 consists of 15 residues. In DNA form, the CDR3 reads TGTGCCAGCAGTTACGGGAGCTCCTATAATTCACCCCTCCACTTT. This gives the protein CASSYGSSYNSPLHF.

At least ten counts were recorded for this clonotype. This chain connects TRBV13 to TRBJ1-1, with D hard to call. Germline V gene sequence: CDR1 PRHDT, CDR2 FYEKMQ (reference sequence). V was trimmed by 0 bases and J by 1 base, leaving 9 bases between them. There are 15 residues in the CDR3. CDR3 sequence: CASSLGESGNTEAFF. The CDR3 nucleotides read TGTGCCAGCAGCTTAGGCGAATCAGGGAACACTGAAGCTTTCTTT.

This clonotype was observed a handful of times. The chain recombines TRBV11-2 with TRBJ2-1, with TRBD2 matching over 8 bases. Germline CDR1 and CDR2: SGHAT and FQNNGV. Germline trimming cut 0 bases from V and 7 bases from J; bases unmatched to any gene: 8. CDR3 length: 16 residues. DNA of the CDR3: TGTGCCAGCAGCTTAGATCTAGCGGGCCAAGGGAATGAGCAGTTCTTC. This codes for CASSLDLAGQGNEQFF.

This clonotype was counted many times. The V gene is TRBV24-1, the J gene TRBJ2-3; D is perhaps TRBD2 (6 bases). Per germline, CDR1 KGHDR and CDR2 SFDVKD. This CDR3 is 13 amino acids long. The V gene lost 7 bases and the J gene lost 3 bases, with 10 bases spanning the gap. Here the CDR3 DNA reads TGTGCCACCAGGGACGGGGGAACAGATACGCAGTATTTT. Amino acids: CATRDGGTDTQYF.

This clonotype has a count of ten or more. V gene TRBV7-2 combines with J gene TRBJ2-3, with TRBD1 as a possible D gene (6 bases). The CDR3 is 14 amino acids. Trimming stripped 3 bases from V and 0 bases from J, with 7 bases between. Germline assignment: CDR1 SGHTA and CDR2 FQGNSA. CDR3 in DNA: TGTGCCAGCAGCTTCGGACAGAGCACAGATACGCAGTATTTT. Translated: CASSFGQSTDTQYF.

This clonotype was detected many times. The V and J genes are TRBV15 and TRBJ1-5, with D perhaps matching TRBD1 (5 bases). Trimming cost V 0 bases and J 4 bases, with 10 bases left between them. Germline V gene data show CDR1 as LNHNV and CDR2 as YYDKDF (reference sequence). The CDR3 has 15 amino acids. The CDR3 DNA is TGTGCCACCAGCAGAGAAGGGCAGGGAAATCAGCCCCAGCATTTT. Residues: CATSREGQGNQPQHF.

This clonotype was recorded many times. The J gene is TRBJ2-1, the V gene TRBV7-2; D remains ambiguous. V lost 8 bases and J 5 bases, leaving 10 bases between the germline ends. The CDR3 sequence is 12 residues long. Looked up from germline, CDR1 is SGHTA and CDR2 is FQGNSA. CDR3 residues: CASGPSNNEQFF. In DNA form, the CDR3 reads TGTGCCAGCGGACCGTCTAACAATGAGCAGTTCTTC. Filled out from reference TRBV7-2 and TRBJ2-1, the complete variable domain reads GAGVSQSPSNKVTEKGKDVELRCDPISGHTALYWYRQSLGQGLEFLIYFQGNSAPDKSGLPSDRFSAERTGGSVSTLTIQRTQQEDSAVYLCASGPSNNEQFFGPGTRLTVL.

J is TRBJ2-1 and V is TRBV2, with 7 positions matching TRBD1. V lost 7 bases to trimming and J lost 9 bases; unmatched junction nucleotides: 6. CDR1 and CDR2 (germline): SNHLY, FYNNEI. The CDR3 is 12 amino acids. CDR3: CASIRGSTEQFF. In DNA, the CDR3 is TGTGCCAGCATCAGGGGGTCCACTGAGCAGTTCTTC.

V and J are TRBV12-3 or TRBV12-4 and TRBJ1-1; unclear D gene. The CDR3 spans 13 residues. V lost 6 bases and J lost 2, with 10 bases in between. The CDR3 DNA reads as TGTGCCAGCAGCCCCCTAGTTAACACTGAAGCTTTCTTT. This gives the protein CASSPLVNTEAFF.

This rearrangement joins TRBV11-2 to TRBJ2-5, with 9 bases identical to TRBD1. Germline CDR1 and CDR2: SGHAT and FQNNGV. With 5 bases clipped from V and 1 base from J, the junction kept 8 bases outside the gene matches. The CDR3 has 16 amino acids. The CDR3 is CASSPGTGSLQETQYF. The CDR3, as DNA: TGTGCCAGCAGCCCTGGGACAGGGTCCCTCCAAGAGACCCAGTACTTC. Filled out from reference TRBV11-2 and TRBJ2-5, the complete variable domain reads EAGVAQSPRYKIIEKRQSVAFWCNPISGHATLYWYQQILGQGPKLLIQFQNNGVVDDSQLPKDRFSAERLKGVDSTLKIQPAKLEDSAVYLCASSPGTGSLQETQYFGPGTRLLVL.

This sequence joins TRBV4-2 and TRBJ2-3, with TRBD2 matching 11 bases. The CDR3 consists of 19 residues. The junction had 10 bases not matched to a gene; V was cut back by 0 bases and J by 2 bases. Germline CDR1 reads LGHNA; CDR2 reads YNFKEQ. CDR3 sequence (DNA): TGTGCCAGCAGCCAAGATTGGCGGACTAGCGGGTCCTCCACAGATACGCAGTATTTT. It translates to CASSQDWRTSGSSTDTQYF.

This clonotype has more than one count but fewer than ten. CDR3 in amino acids: CASSPPGRGRYEQYF. The DNA for the CDR3 is TGTGCCAGCTCACCACCGGGAAGGGGGCGCTACGAGCAGTACTTC. The gene calls are TRBV18 and TRBJ2-7, with TRBD1 identical over 7 bases. Germline-derived CDR1 and CDR2 are KGHSH and LQKENI. The V gene end was trimmed by 0 bases and the J gene end by 3 bases; junction bases not matched to a gene: 5. There are 15 residues in the CDR3. Using reference TRBV18 and TRBJ2-7 for the parts outside the CDR3, the full variable domain is NAGVMQNPRHLVRRRGQEARLRCSPMKGHSHVYWYRQLPEEGLKFMVYLQKENIIDESGMPKERFSAEFPKEGPSILRIQQVVRGDSAAYFCASSPPGRGRYEQYFGPGTRLTVT.

This chain connects TRBV28 to TRBJ1-2; no clear D. The CDR3 contains 16 residues. Trimming shortened V by 7 bases and J by 5 bases, and 23 bases separated the two germline ends. The germline V gene has CDR1 MDHEN and CDR2 SYDVKM. The CDR3 DNA is TGTGCCAGCACTTCCAGAACAGCTCCCTATGTTTATGGCTACACCTTC. As protein: CASTSRTAPYVYGYTF.

The chain carries TRBV12-5 and TRBJ2-1; D gene uncertain. CDR1 LGHNT and CDR2 FRNRAP come from the germline V gene. The CDR3 loop spans 12 amino acids. Trimming left V 0 bases short and J 8 bases short, with 5 bases between. The CDR3 here is CASGLVQYEQFF. Written as DNA, the CDR3 is TGTGCTAGTGGTTTGGTACAGTATGAGCAGTTCTTC.

This clonotype was observed a handful of times. CDR3 DNA sequence: TGCGCCAGCAGTGAGCAGGATTATGTCACTGAAGCTTTCTTT. The encoded protein is CASSEQDYVTEAFF. J is TRBJ1-1 and V is TRBV10-2; D unclear. Trimming pared 2 bases from V and 4 bases from J, leaving 11 bases between. There are 14 residues in the CDR3. Germline V CDR1 and CDR2: WSHSY, SAAADI.

There are many counts of this clonotype. This chain links TRBV7-9 with TRBJ2-2; TRBD2 might be the D (5 bases). The CDR3 runs to 16 residues. V was trimmed by 2 bases and J by 5 bases, leaving 15 bases between them. CDR1 SEHNR and CDR2 FQNEAQ come from the germline V gene (reference sequence). The CDR3 DNA follows: TGTGCCAGCAGCTTACTCCTGTCAGAGGGTACCGGGGAGCTGTTTTTT. The encoded protein is CASSLLLSEGTGELFF.

This clonotype was picked up a small number of times. V and J are TRBV7-2 and TRBJ2-1; 8 bases are a match to TRBD1. The CDR3 is made up of 12 amino acids. V gave up 7 bases and J gave up 14 bases; unmatched junction bases: 10. CDR1 and CDR2 (germline): SGHTA, FQGNSA. CDR3 residues: CASTHRGQGKFF. CDR3 DNA sequence: TGTGCCAGCACCCACCGCGGACAGGGAAAGTTCTTC. The full variable domain, in which reference TRBV7-2 and TRBJ2-1 provide the parts outside the CDR3, is GAGVSQSPSNKVTEKGKDVELRCDPISGHTALYWYRQSLGQGLEFLIYFQGNSAPDKSGLPSDRFSAERTGGSVSTLTIQRTQQEDSAVYLCASTHRGQGKFFGPGTRLTVL.

This clonotype was counted only a few times. The chain joins TRBV7-9 to TRBJ2-3; TRBD2 aligns across 7 bases. Trimming took 1 base from V and 5 from J; bases not matched to a gene: 12. The CDR3 loop spans 17 amino acids. Looked up from germline, CDR1 is SEHNR and CDR2 is FQNEAQ (reference sequence). The chain's CDR3 is CASSLGETSRSGDTQYF. The CDR3 DNA follows: TGTGCCAGCAGCTTAGGGGAGACTAGCAGGTCCGGAGATACGCAGTATTTT.

The chain is built from TRBV27 and TRBJ1-2, with no clear D. Germline V gene sequence: CDR1 MNHEY, CDR2 SMNVEV (reference sequence). The CDR3 runs to 14 residues. The germline V and J ends were trimmed by 5 bases and 4 bases, with 14 bases remaining between them. The CDR3 sequence is CASSTTANGYGYTF. CDR3 sequence (DNA): TGTGCCAGCAGTACGACGGCCAACGGCTATGGCTACACCTTC.

V usage is TRBV4-3 and J usage is TRBJ2-7; either TRBD1 or TRBD2 may supply D (5 bases each). CDR1 is LGHNA, CDR2 YSLEER, per germline. This CDR3 spans 13 amino acids. V dropped 4 bases and J dropped 2 bases, with 9 bases sitting between them. CDR3 nucleotide sequence: TGCGCCAGCAGCCCCGGGGCCACCTACGAGCAGTACTTC. This sequence encodes CASSPGATYEQYF.

In its sample, this clonotype was seen many times. This chain uses TRBV5-1 with TRBJ1-4; weak D call: TRBD1 (5 bases). CDR3 size: 14 residues. Trimming removed 0 bases from V and 8 bases from J, with 11 bases in between. Germline CDR1 SGHRS, CDR2 YFSETQ. In DNA, the CDR3 is TGCGCCAGCAGCTTGGCAGGGAGGCAAGAAAAACTGTTTTTT. As protein: CASSLAGRQEKLFF.